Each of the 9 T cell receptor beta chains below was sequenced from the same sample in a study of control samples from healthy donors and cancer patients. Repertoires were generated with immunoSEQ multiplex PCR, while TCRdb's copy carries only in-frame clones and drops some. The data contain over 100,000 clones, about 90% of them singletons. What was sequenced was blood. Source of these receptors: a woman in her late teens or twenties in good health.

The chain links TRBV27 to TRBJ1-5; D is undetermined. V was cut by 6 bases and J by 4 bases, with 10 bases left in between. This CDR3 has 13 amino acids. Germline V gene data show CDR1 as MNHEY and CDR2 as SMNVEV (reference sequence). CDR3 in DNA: TGTGCCAGCAGCGGTGAAGCTAATCAGCCCCAGCATTTT. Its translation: CASSGEANQPQHF.

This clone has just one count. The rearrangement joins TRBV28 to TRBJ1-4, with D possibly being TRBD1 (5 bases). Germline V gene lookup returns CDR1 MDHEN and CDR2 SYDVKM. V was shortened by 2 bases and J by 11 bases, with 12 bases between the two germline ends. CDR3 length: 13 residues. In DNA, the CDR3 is TGTGCCAGCAGTTTAGTCAGGGATGGTAAACTGTTTTTT. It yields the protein CASSLVRDGKLFF.

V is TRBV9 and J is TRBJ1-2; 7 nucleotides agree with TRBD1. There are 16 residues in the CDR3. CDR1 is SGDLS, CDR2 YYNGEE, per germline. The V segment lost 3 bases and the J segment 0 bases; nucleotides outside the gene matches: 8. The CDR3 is CASSAGRDRANYGYTF. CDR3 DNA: TGTGCCAGCAGCGCCGGCAGGGACAGAGCTAACTATGGCTACACCTTC.

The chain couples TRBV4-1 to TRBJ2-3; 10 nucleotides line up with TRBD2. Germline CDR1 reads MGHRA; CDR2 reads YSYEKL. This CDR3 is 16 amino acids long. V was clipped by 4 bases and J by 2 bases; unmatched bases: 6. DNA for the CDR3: TGCGCCAGCAGCCGGCCACTAGCGGGAATCACAGATACGCAGTATTTT. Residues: CASSRPLAGITDTQYF.

CDR3 DNA: TGTGCCAGCAGTGAATTAGCGGGAGGGACCTACGAGCAGTACTTC. This gives the protein CASSELAGGTYEQYF. V usage is TRBV2 and J usage is TRBJ2-7, with 11 bases identical to TRBD2. V was clipped by 2 bases and J by 2 bases; unmatched bases: 2. Germline V CDR1 and CDR2: SNHLY, FYNNEI. CDR3 size: 15 residues.

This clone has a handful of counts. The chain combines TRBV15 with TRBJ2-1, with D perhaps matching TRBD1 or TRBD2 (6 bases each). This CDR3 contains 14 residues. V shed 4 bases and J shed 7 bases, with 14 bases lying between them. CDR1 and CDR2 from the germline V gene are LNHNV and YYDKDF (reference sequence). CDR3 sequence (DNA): TGTGCCACCAGCACCCCAGGGGAGGCTAATGAGCAGTTCTTC. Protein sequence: CATSTPGEANEQFF.

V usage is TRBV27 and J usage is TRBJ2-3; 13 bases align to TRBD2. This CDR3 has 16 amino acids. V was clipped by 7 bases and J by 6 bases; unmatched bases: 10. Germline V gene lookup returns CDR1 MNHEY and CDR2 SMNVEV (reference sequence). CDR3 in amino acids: CASNRGTSGAPDTQYF. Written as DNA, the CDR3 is TGTGCCAGCAACCGAGGGACTAGCGGGGCCCCGGATACGCAGTATTTT.

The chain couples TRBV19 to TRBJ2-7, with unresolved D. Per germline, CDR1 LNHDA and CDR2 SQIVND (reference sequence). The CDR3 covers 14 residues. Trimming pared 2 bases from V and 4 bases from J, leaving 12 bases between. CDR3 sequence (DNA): TGTGCCAGTAGTATAAGGTTAAGGGATTACGAGCAGTACTTC. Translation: CASSIRLRDYEQYF.

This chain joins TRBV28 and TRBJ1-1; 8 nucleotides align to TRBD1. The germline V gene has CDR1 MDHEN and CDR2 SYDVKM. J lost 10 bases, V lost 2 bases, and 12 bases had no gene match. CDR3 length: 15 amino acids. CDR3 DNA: TGTGCCAGCAGTTTAGAGACAGGGGCCCGGGGGTTAGCTTTCTTT. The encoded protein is CASSLETGARGLAFF.